This T cell receptor (beta chain) was captured by sequencing in a study of blood T cell repertoires in COVID-19. The germline gives CDR1 SGDLS, CDR2 YYNGEE. Trimming removed 0 bases at V and 1 base at J, with 6 bases between. This CDR3 has 14 amino acids. Per the original methods: Reference gene primers were amplified, and this amplification served to estimate nucleated cell counts. Sequenced by immunoSEQ multiplex PCR; TCRdb stores in-frame clones only, minus some. D and trimming were read from the DNA, whereas the V and J calls and clone size are those reported in that table. The sample shows about 190,000 clones, about 84% of them seen only once.

Sequences were obtained from PBMCs or T cells enriched from blood (not recorded which). The clonotype comes from a man aged 40-49 years with acute COVID-19. The gene calls are TRBV9 and TRBJ2-3; weak D call: TRBD2 (5 bases). The CDR3 loop is CASSVDGGTDTQYF. The DNA for the CDR3 is TGTGCCAGCAGCGTAGACGGGGGCACAGATACGCAGTATTTT.